One and the same sample provided the 11 T cell receptor beta chains below, sequenced in a study of beta chain features in type 1 diabetes (dated by TCRdb to 2017 to 2018). The library relied on the immunoSEQ multiplex PCR assay. The entire amount of isolated RNA was reverse transcribed using the High Capacity cDNA Reverse Transcription Kit, so the sequenced TCRB transcripts were expressed ones. TCRdb re-hosts the immuneACCESS table, in-frame sequences only. Its copies lack some clones; in the studies checked, an unresolved V gene accounts for under half of them, and the cause for the rest is not known. This sample lists about 320,000 clones; around 15% were detected once. The ten largest clones add up to 5.5% to 7.5% of the sample. Sample: central memory CD4+ T cells from blood. These receptors were collected from a man younger than 45 in good health.

A few counts support this clone. The genes are TRBV5-4 and TRBJ1-6; TRBD1 matches at 7 bases. CDR3 length: 14 residues. Germline CDR1 reads SGHNT; CDR2 reads YYREEE (reference sequence). The ends lost 7 bases at V and 9 bases at J; junction bases unmatched: 10. CDR3 sequence reads: CASGKQGKGSPLHF. The DNA of the CDR3 is TGTGCCAGCGGCAAACAGGGGAAGGGTTCACCCCTCCACTTT. The full variable domain, its missing parts supplied by reference TRBV5-4 and TRBJ1-6, is ETGVTQSPTHLIKTRGQQVTLRCSSQSGHNTVSWYQQALGQGPQFIFQYYREEENGRGNFPPRFSGLQFPNYSSELNVNALELDDSALYLCASGKQGKGSPLHFGNGTRLTVT.

This sequence joins TRBV10-3 and TRBJ2-7; no definite D call. Germline V gives CDR1 ENHRY, CDR2 SYGVKD. The germline V and J ends were trimmed by 10 bases and 0 bases, with 13 bases remaining between them. The CDR3 totals 13 residues. The DNA for the CDR3 is TGTGCCAGCAGGATGACTGTCTCCTACGAGCAGTACGTC. Translated, it gives CASRMTVSYEQYV.

This clone showed up just a few times. This chain uses TRBV5-1 with TRBJ2-5; 14 nucleotides line up with TRBD2. Germline CDR1 reads SGHRS; CDR2 reads YFSETQ. J gave up 4 bases and V 3 bases, and 2 bases lay outside the gene matches. The CDR3 is made up of 15 amino acids. The CDR3 region has the DNA TGCGCCAGCAGCTGGACTAGCGGGGGGACAGAGACCCAGTACTTC. As protein: CASSWTSGGTETQYF.

The CDR3 DNA reads TGCAGCCTAGGGGATTTCTATGGCTACACCTTC. Its translation: CSLGDFYGYTF. The chain couples TRBV29-1 to TRBJ1-2, with a possible D match to TRBD1 (5 bases). Between the trimmed V and J ends, which lost 8 bases and 4 bases, there was a span of 11 bases. The germline V gene encodes CDR1 SQVTM and CDR2 ANQGSEA. The CDR3 runs 11 residues.

This clone was seen a handful of times. The chain combines TRBV7-2 with TRBJ2-2, with TRBD2 matching 13 bases. Unmatched junction bases numbered 8, after V lost 5 bases and J lost 8 bases. This CDR3 has 16 amino acids. Looked up from germline, CDR1 is SGHTA and CDR2 is FQGNSA. CDR3 region: CASSPRTSGSGGELFF. The CDR3 DNA reads TGTGCCAGCAGCCCCCGGACTAGCGGGAGTGGGGGGGAGCTGTTTTTT.

This clone was recorded many times. The chain combines TRBV5-4 with TRBJ1-2; 7 nucleotides agree with TRBD1. The germline V gene encodes CDR1 SGHNT and CDR2 YYREEE (reference sequence). The CDR3 is 14 amino acids. V was clipped by 2 bases and J by 7 bases; unmatched bases: 8. As DNA, the CDR3 is TGTGCCAGCAGCTTCCCAGACAGGGAGGGTGGCTACACCTTC. Translated: CASSFPDREGGYTF.

This clone was observed once. The chain links TRBV10-3 to TRBJ2-4; D assignment may be TRBD1 or TRBD2 (5 bases each). This CDR3 is built from 13 residues. Germline lookup yields CDR1 ENHRY and CDR2 SYGVKD. Trimming removed 3 bases from V and 7 bases from J, with 10 bases in between. The CDR3 region is CAISDRDPNIQYF. CDR3 nucleotide sequence: TGTGCCATCAGTGATCGGGACCCGAACATTCAGTACTTC.

The chain couples TRBV19 to TRBJ2-1; TRBD1 matches 10 bases. Germline lookup yields CDR1 LNHDA and CDR2 SQIVND (reference sequence). CDR3 length equals 13 residues. The ends lost 8 bases at V and 7 bases at J; junction bases unmatched: 5. The DNA of the CDR3 is TGTGCCAGTGACAGGGGGCAAGGGAATGAGCAGTTCTTC. Translating gives CASDRGQGNEQFF.

The J gene is TRBJ2-1, the V gene TRBV6-5; a possible D gene is TRBD2 (5 bases). The CDR3 has 13 amino acids. Trimming took off 4 bases at V and 8 bases at J, with 12 bases between the two ends. Germline assignment: CDR1 MNHEY and CDR2 SVGAGI. CDR3 bases: TGTGCCAGCAGTTCGAACACGAGGGATGAGCAGTTCTTC. Its translation is CASSSNTRDEQFF.

This clone has at least ten counts. This rearrangement joins TRBV27 to TRBJ2-1; D unclear. Deletions cut 3 bases from V and 3 bases from J, with 0 bases between. The V gene's germline CDR1 is MNHEY and CDR2 SMNVEV (reference sequence). This CDR3 comprises 11 residues. CDR3 protein: CASSFYNEQFF. The DNA for the CDR3 is TGTGCCAGCAGTTTCTACAATGAGCAGTTCTTC.

The rearrangement links TRBV11-3 to TRBJ1-2, with unresolved D. This CDR3 contains 13 residues. The V end was cut by 4 bases, the J end by 1 base, with 7 bases between. Germline CDR1 and CDR2: SGHNT and YENEEA. Here the CDR3 reads CASSSTSNYGYTF. Written as DNA, the CDR3 is TGTGCCAGCAGCTCTACAAGTAACTATGGCTACACCTTC.